This T cell receptor (beta chain) is from a study of graft-versus-host responses after intestinal transplantation. Study overall: Every one of the recipients received anti-thymocyte globulin induction and afterwards took tacrolimus and steroids for about 3 years.

Assay: immunoSEQ multiplex PCR; the TCRdb copy retains only in-frame clones and omits some. The data contain tens of thousands of clones, approximately 92% of them singletons. Comment on this clone: The antigen remains unidentified.

Germline values: CDR1 MNHNS, CDR2 SASEGT. Trimming cost V 8 bases and J 5 bases, with 12 bases left between them. This CDR3 has 12 residues. Findings of the study overall: Early post-transplant HvG declines were associated with peak circulating GvH clone levels.

Sequences were derived from bone marrow, sampled 734 days after intestinal transplantation. This receptor was taken from a human patient who received an intestinal transplant, so some T cells may come from the graft donor. V gene TRBV6-1 combines with J gene TRBJ2-5; a weak D match, TRBD1 (6 bases). The CDR3 sequence is CASVGAAETQYF. For the CDR3, the DNA is TGTGCCAGCGTGGGGGCCGCGGAGACCCAGTACTTC.